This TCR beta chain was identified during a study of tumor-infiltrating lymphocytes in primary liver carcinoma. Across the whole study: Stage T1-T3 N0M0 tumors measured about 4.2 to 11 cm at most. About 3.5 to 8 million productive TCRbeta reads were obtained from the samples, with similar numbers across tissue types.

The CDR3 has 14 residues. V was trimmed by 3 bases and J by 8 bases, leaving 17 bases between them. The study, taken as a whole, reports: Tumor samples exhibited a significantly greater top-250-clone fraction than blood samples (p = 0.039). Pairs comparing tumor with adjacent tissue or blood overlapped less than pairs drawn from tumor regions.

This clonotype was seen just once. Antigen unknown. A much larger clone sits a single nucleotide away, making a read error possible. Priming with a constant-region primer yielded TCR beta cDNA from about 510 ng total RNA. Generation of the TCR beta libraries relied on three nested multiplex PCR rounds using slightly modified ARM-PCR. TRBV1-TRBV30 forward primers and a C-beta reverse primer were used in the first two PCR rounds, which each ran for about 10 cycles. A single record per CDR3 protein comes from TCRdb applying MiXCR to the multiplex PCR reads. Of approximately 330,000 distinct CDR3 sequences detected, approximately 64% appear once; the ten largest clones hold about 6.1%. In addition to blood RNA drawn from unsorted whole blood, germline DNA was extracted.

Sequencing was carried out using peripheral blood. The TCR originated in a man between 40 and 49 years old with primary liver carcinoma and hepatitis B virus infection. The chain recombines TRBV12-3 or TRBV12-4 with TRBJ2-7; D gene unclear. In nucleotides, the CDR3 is TGTGCCAGCAGTTTCTCCTACAGCCCCGACAAGCAGTACTTC. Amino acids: CASSFSYSPDKQYF.